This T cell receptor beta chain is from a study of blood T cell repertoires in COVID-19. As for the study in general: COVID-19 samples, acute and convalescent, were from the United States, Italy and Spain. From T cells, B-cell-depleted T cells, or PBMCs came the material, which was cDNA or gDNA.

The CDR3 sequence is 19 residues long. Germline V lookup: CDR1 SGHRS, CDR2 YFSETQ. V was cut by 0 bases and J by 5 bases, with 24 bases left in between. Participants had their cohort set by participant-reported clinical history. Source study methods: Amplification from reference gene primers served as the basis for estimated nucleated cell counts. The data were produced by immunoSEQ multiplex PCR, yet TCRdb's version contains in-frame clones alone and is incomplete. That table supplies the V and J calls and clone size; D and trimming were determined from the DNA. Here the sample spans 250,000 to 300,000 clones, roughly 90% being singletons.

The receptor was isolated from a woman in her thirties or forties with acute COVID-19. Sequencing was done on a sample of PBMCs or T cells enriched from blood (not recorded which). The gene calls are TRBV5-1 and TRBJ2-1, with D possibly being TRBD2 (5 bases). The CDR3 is CASSLADLRGLAGHNEQFF. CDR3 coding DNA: TGCGCCAGCAGCTTGGCCGATCTTCGGGGTCTGGCGGGCCACAATGAGCAGTTCTTC.